This T cell receptor (beta chain) was recorded in a study of T cell repertoires in cytomegalovirus infection. Turning to the study itself: CMV infection together with matching HLA type was indicated by public TCR beta signatures. The study, taken as a whole, reports: HLA-C-restricted CMV-specific TCR beta clonotypes prevailed in the ex vivo response. People with CMV and the relevant HLA were identified by cumulative public TCR beta family frequency.

With 3 bases removed from V and 1 base from J, the gap between germline ends came to 11 bases. Per germline, CDR1 DFQATT and CDR2 SNEGSKA (reference sequence). The CDR3 consists of 14 residues. TCRdb used MiXCR to reprocess the reads, holding one entry per CDR3 protein. The data show about 260,000 distinct CDR3 sequences, roughly an eighth seen once. On this clonotype itself: Its antigen remains unidentified.

The source material was PBMCs. This chain uses TRBV20-1 with TRBJ2-3; D not certain. The TCR comes from a human donor in good health (CMV status not recorded). Some clones in this sample may be carry-over from other donors' samples. CDR3 bases: TGCAGTGCTAGTGAGATCGTGGGCACAGATACGCAGTATTTT. Encoded protein: CSASEIVGTDTQYF.